These 3 T cell receptor beta chains share one sample of origin, sequenced in a study of cytomegalovirus exposure and HLA in healthy donors listed by TCRdb under 2017. To prepare the library, the immunoSEQ multiplex PCR assay was applied. A mixture of 60 forward primers for TCR Vbeta segments and 13 reverse primers for TCR Jbeta segments was used in the multiplex PCR. What TCRdb holds here is the immuneACCESS table cut down to in-frame rearrangements. Part of the clones is not present; checked against another copy, under half of the missing clones reflect an unresolved V gene, and the others are unexplained. This sample lists under 200,000 clones; about 80% were detected once. Together, the top ten hold roughly 1.3% of the sample. The source material was PBMCs. These TCRs come from a man under 40 in good health and CMV-seronegative.

This sequence joins TRBV11-2 and TRBJ1-2; D is possibly TRBD1 (5 bases). CDR3 length equals 14 residues. The V end lost 0 bases, the J end lost 5 bases, and 10 bases lay between the germline ends. Looked up from germline, CDR1 is SGHAT and CDR2 is FQNNGV. CDR3 in amino acids: CASSLDYQGYGYTF. The CDR3 coding sequence is TGTGCCAGCAGCTTAGATTACCAGGGTTATGGCTACACCTTC.

This chain links TRBV6-5 with TRBJ1-2, with TRBD1 matching 10 bases. With V trimmed by 7 bases and J by 6 bases, 8 bases remained unmatched. CDR3 length: 14 residues. The V gene's germline CDR1 is MNHEY and CDR2 SVGAGI. The CDR3 DNA follows: TGTGCCAGCAACCACCGGGACAGGGGAGATGGCTACACCTTC. Translated: CASNHRDRGDGYTF.

The rearrangement uses TRBV15 and TRBJ2-1, with 8 nucleotides matching TRBD1. In germline, CDR1 is LNHNV, CDR2 YYDKDF (reference sequence). After removal of 5 bases from V and 12 bases from J, the junction contained 9 bases not matched to a gene. The CDR3 has 13 residues. This chain's CDR3 is CATSRATQGVQFF. The DNA for the CDR3 is TGTGCCACCAGCCGGGCCACACAGGGGGTGCAGTTCTTC.